The T cell receptor (beta chain) described here comes from a study of cytomegalovirus exposure and HLA in healthy donors. Amplification used 60 Vbeta primers and 13 Jbeta primers. Here immunoSEQ multiplex PCR was the method, and the copy in TCRdb shows in-frame clones only, minus some. The data contain about 190,000 clones, roughly 80% of them singletons. The CDR3 spans 17 residues. The germline gives CDR1 SGHTA, CDR2 FQGNSA. V shed 3 bases and J 2 bases; nucleotides not matched to a gene: 11. Specimen: PBMCs. The rearrangement joins TRBV7-2 to TRBJ2-7; 9 nucleotides align to TRBD2. The sequence was obtained from a woman aged 18-35 years in good health and CMV-seronegative. DNA of the CDR3: TGTGCCAGCAGCTTGGGTTTCGAGGCTAGCGGGACCTACGAGCAGTACTTC. Translation gives CASSLGFEASGTYEQYF.